Each of the 9 T cell receptor beta chains below was sequenced from the same sample in a study of T cell responses to AZD1222 COVID-19 vaccine. Sequenced by immunoSEQ multiplex PCR; TCRdb stores in-frame clones only, minus some. The sample contains 130,000 to 150,000 clones, approximately 89% of which appear only once. Sequenced here: peripheral blood, sampled on day 0 of AZD1222 vaccination. The source is an adult in good health.

In its sample, this clone was seen once. At one end, the junction sequence differs from germline, possibly due to a read error. The gene calls are TRBV9 and TRBJ2-1; 7 positions match TRBD2. The CDR3 has 15 residues. The germline V gene encodes CDR1 SGDLS and CDR2 YYNGEE. DNA for the CDR3: TGTGCCAGCACCGTAGTGGGGGGGGGTCCCAATGAGCAGTTCTTC. Protein sequence: CASTVVGGGPNEQFF. The full variable domain, with the rest looked up from reference TRBV9 and TRBJ2-1, is DSGVTQTPKHLITATGQRVTLRCSPRSGDLSVYWYQQSLDQGLQFLIQYYNGEERAKGNILERFSAQQFPDLHSELNLSSLELGDSALYFCASTVVGGGPNEQFFGPGTRLTVL.

The V gene is TRBV6-5, the J gene TRBJ1-2, with 9 bases aligning to TRBD1. Germline lookup yields CDR1 MNHEY and CDR2 SVGAGI. V trimming: 5 bases; J trimming: 8 bases; junction bases outside the gene matches: 6. The CDR3 consists of 13 residues. The CDR3 DNA sequence: TGTGCCAGCAGTCAACAGGGGGCTGGGGGCTACACCTTC. Translation gives CASSQQGAGGYTF.

The chain recombines TRBV19 with TRBJ2-1; D is undetermined. CDR3 length: 13 amino acids. The germline CDR1 and CDR2 sequences are LNHDA and SQIVND (reference sequence). V lost 6 bases, J lost 0 bases, and 6 bases lay in between. The CDR3 reads CASSGPSYNEQFF. CDR3 coding DNA: TGTGCCAGTAGCGGGCCCTCCTACAATGAGCAGTTCTTC.

The chain joins TRBV6-5 to TRBJ1-4, with D possibly being TRBD1 (5 bases). CDR1 is MNHEY, CDR2 SVGAGI, per germline. Between the trimmed V and J ends, which lost 4 bases and 4 bases, there was a span of 10 bases. The CDR3 has 14 residues. The CDR3 region has the DNA TGTGCCAGCAGTTCGACAGCTATTAATGAAAAACTGTTTTTT. This gives the protein CASSSTAINEKLFF.

The rearrangement links TRBV9 to TRBJ1-6; no reliable D call. Germline loops: CDR1 SGDLS, CDR2 YYNGEE. CDR3 length: 14 residues. V was trimmed by 0 bases and J by 11 bases, leaving 12 bases between them. The DNA for the CDR3 is TGTGCCAGCAGCGTAGAGTTGCAAACGGCACCCCTCCACTTT. Its translation: CASSVELQTAPLHF.

The chain employs TRBV6-1 and TRBJ2-3; TRBD2 aligns across 12 bases. V trimming: 1 base; J trimming: 2 bases; junction bases outside the gene matches: 10. CDR1 and CDR2 (germline): MNHNS, SASEGT. The CDR3 length is 19 residues. CDR3 nucleotides: TGTGCCAGCAGTGAAGGGCTAGCGGGGGGGCCGGGGATCACAGATACGCAGTATTTT. Residues: CASSEGLAGGPGITDTQYF.

The V gene is TRBV25-1, the J gene TRBJ1-1; a possible D gene is TRBD1 (5 bases). CDR1 and CDR2 from the germline V gene are MGHDK and SYGVNS. This CDR3 comprises 12 residues. V lost 6 bases to trimming and J lost 3 bases, with 8 bases between them. The chain's CDR3 is CASRGGYTEAFF. In nucleotides, the CDR3 is TGTGCCAGCAGGGGGGGTTACACTGAAGCTTTCTTT.

This chain joins TRBV12-3 or TRBV12-4 and TRBJ2-7; the match to TRBD1 covers 10 bases. This CDR3 is built from 13 residues. J gave up 5 bases and V 6 bases, and 4 bases lay outside the gene matches. Written as DNA, the CDR3 is TGTGCCAGCAGACGGGACAGGGGAAACGAGCAGTACTTC. Translating it yields CASRRDRGNEQYF.

This rearrangement joins TRBV29-1 to TRBJ1-4; D might be TRBD1 (6 bases). This CDR3 spans 13 amino acids. Per the germline V gene, CDR1 is SQVTM and CDR2 is ANQGSEA. The V end was cut by 4 bases, the J end by 5 bases, with 11 bases between. The CDR3 loop reads CSVATTGNEKLFF. CDR3 DNA: TGCAGCGTTGCTACTACAGGGAATGAAAAACTGTTTTTT.